These 8 T cell receptor beta chains were sequenced from one sample in a study of blood T cell repertoires in COVID-19. Generated by immunoSEQ multiplex PCR, the TCRdb table keeps only in-frame clones and is missing some. This repertoire shows about 140,000 clones, approximately 83% found once; its top ten account for roughly 1.6%. The specimen sequenced was peripheral blood. The receptors were sampled from a human donor in a cohort sampled during active COVID-19.

This rearrangement joins TRBV6-5 to TRBJ2-2, with 7 bases fitting TRBD2. The CDR3 contains 14 residues. V lost 11 bases and J lost 1; bases outside the gene matches: 7. Germline V CDR1 and CDR2: MNHEY, SVGAGI. The CDR3 sequence is CACRGRGNTGELFF. The DNA for the CDR3 is TGTGCCTGTCGGGGGAGGGGGAACACCGGGGAGCTGTTTTTT.

J is TRBJ1-1 and V is TRBV4-1, with 10 bases identical to TRBD1. Trimming at V came to 3 bases and at J to 1 base, leaving 5 bases not matched to a gene. CDR1 is MGHRA and CDR2 is YSYEKL in the germline V gene. The length of the CDR3 is 16 residues. Here the CDR3 reads CASSHRDRGRNTEAFF. CDR3 in DNA: TGCGCCAGCAGCCACCGGGACAGGGGTAGGAACACTGAAGCTTTCTTT.

This sequence joins TRBV4-3 and TRBJ2-1; TRBD2 agrees at 9 bases. Germline lookup yields CDR1 LGHNA and CDR2 YSLEER. Trimming took 4 bases from V and 4 from J; bases not matched to a gene: 8. This CDR3 comprises 16 residues. The CDR3 loop reads CASSPRAGGPYNEQFF. CDR3 DNA sequence: TGCGCCAGCAGCCCGCGGGCGGGAGGGCCATACAATGAGCAGTTCTTC.

This chain connects TRBV19 to TRBJ2-1; D perhaps matches TRBD2 (5 bases). Germline CDR1 and CDR2: LNHDA and SQIVND (reference sequence). V was clipped by 5 bases and J by 9 bases, with 14 bases between them. The CDR3 is 13 residues long. The CDR3 nucleotides are TGTGCCAGTAGTGCGGGCCCTTTCGGTGAGCAGTTCTTC. It yields the protein CASSAGPFGEQFF.

The chain has TRBV19 and TRBJ2-1, with a possible D match to TRBD1 (6 bases). The CDR3 has 13 amino acids. Germline lookup yields CDR1 LNHDA and CDR2 SQIVND (reference sequence). V was shortened by 7 bases and J by 13 bases, with 20 bases between the two germline ends. The CDR3 nucleotides read TGTGCCAGTAATCTCCGGGACAACCGTCGCCAGTTCTTC. This sequence encodes CASNLRDNRRQFF. The full variable domain, its missing parts supplied by reference TRBV19 and TRBJ2-1, is DGGITQSPKYLFRKEGQNVTLSCEQNLNHDAMYWYRQDPGQGLRLIYYSQIVNDFQKGDIAEGYSVSREKKESFPLTVTSAQKNPTAFYLCASNLRDNRRQFFGPGTRLTVL.

This sequence joins TRBV19 and TRBJ2-7, with D maybe TRBD1 (6 bases). Trimming removed 5 bases from V and 4 bases from J, with 15 bases in between. Germline loops: CDR1 LNHDA, CDR2 SQIVND (reference sequence). The CDR3 is 14 residues long. The CDR3 spells CASSANRVGYEQYF. CDR3 coding DNA: TGTGCCAGTAGTGCAAACAGGGTCGGATACGAGCAGTACTTC.

The CDR3, as DNA: TGTGCCAGCGGAACCGGGACTAGCGGATCTTCCCCCCCCTACGAGCAGTACTTC. Translating gives CASGTGTSGSSPPYEQYF. This chain connects TRBV27 to TRBJ2-7; 11 nucleotides agree with TRBD2. The CDR3 runs 18 residues. With 8 bases clipped from V and 2 bases from J, the junction kept 17 bases outside the gene matches. Per the germline V gene, CDR1 is MNHEY and CDR2 is SMNVEV (reference sequence).

V and J are TRBV18 and TRBJ1-1, with 11 bases aligning to TRBD1. Germline V gives CDR1 KGHSH, CDR2 LQKENI. The CDR3 has 15 amino acids. The V gene end was trimmed by 3 bases and the J gene end by 1 base; junction bases not matched to a gene: 1. The CDR3 sequence is CASSPGQGGNTEAFF. CDR3 bases: TGTGCCAGCTCACCGGGACAGGGGGGGAACACTGAAGCTTTCTTT.